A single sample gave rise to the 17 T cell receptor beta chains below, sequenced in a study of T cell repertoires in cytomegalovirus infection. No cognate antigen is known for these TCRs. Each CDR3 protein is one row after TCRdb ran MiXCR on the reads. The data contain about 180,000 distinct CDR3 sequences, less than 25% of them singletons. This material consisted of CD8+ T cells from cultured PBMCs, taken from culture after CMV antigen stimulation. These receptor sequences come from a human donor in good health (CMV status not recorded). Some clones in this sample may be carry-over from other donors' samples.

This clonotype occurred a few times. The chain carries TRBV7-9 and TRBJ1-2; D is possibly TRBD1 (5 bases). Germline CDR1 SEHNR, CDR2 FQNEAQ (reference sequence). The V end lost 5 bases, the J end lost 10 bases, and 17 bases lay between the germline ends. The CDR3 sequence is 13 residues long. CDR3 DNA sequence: TGTGCCAGCAGCCTAGGGACCCGAGGAGACTACACCTTC. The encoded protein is CASSLGTRGDYTF.

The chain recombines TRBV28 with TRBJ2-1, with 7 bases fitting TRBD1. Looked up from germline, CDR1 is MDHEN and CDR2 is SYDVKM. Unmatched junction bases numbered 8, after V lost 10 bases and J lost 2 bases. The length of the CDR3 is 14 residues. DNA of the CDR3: TGTGCCACCTCCCCAGGGGGAACCTACAATGAGCAGTTCTTC. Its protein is CATSPGGTYNEQFF. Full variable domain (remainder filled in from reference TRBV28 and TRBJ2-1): DVKVTQSSRYLVKRTGEKVFLECVQDMDHENMFWYRQDPGLGLRLIYFSYDVKMKEKGDIPEGYSVSREKKERFSLILESASTNQTSMYLCATSPGGTYNEQFFGPGTRLTVL.

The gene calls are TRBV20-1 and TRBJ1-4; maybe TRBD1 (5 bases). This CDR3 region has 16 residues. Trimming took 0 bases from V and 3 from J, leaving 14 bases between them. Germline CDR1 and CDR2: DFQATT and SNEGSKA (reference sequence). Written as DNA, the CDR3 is TGCAGTGCTAGAGATCGTACGGGGACCCCTAATGAAAAACTGTTTTTT. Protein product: CSARDRTGTPNEKLFF.

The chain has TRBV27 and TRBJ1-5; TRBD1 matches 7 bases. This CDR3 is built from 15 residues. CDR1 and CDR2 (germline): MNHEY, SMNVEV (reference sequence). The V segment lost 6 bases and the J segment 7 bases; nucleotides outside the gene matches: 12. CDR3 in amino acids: CASSSTGRRGQPQHF. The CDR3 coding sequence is TGTGCCAGCAGCTCGACAGGGCGGAGGGGACAGCCCCAGCATTTT.

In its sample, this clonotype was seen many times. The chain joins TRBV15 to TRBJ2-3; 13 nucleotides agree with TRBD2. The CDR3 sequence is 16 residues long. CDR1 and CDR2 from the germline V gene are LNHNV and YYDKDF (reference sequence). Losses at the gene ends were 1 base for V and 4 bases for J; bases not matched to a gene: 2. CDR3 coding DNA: TGTGCCACCAGCAGAGGGACTAGCGGGGGTGCAGATACGCAGTATTTT. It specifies CATSRGTSGGADTQYF.

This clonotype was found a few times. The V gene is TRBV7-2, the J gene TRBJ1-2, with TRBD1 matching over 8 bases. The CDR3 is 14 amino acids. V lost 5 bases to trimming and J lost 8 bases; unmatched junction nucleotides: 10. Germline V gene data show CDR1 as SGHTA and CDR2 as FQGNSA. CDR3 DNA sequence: TGTGCCAGCAGCCTCAGACAGGGGCCCCGGGGCTACACCTTC. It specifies CASSLRQGPRGYTF.

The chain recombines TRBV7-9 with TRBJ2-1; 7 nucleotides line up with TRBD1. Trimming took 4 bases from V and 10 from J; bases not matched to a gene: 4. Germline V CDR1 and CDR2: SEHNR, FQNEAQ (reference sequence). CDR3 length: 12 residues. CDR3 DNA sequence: TGTGCCAGCAGCTCAACAGGGGAGGAGCAGTTCTTC. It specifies CASSSTGEEQFF.

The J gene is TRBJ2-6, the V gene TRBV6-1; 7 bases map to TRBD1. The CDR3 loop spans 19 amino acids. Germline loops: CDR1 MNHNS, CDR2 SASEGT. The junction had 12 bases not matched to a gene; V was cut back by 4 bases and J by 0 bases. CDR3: CASSGGLDRTLSGANVLTF. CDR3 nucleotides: TGTGCCAGCAGTGGCGGACTGGACAGGACACTCTCTGGGGCCAACGTCCTGACTTTC.

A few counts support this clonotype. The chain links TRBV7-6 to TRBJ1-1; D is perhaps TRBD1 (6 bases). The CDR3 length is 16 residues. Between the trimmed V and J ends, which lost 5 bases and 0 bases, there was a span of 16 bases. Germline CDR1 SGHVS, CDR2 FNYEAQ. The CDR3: CASSRGLGGVNTEAFF. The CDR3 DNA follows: TGTGCCAGCAGCCGCGGGTTAGGGGGGGTGAACACTGAAGCTTTCTTT.

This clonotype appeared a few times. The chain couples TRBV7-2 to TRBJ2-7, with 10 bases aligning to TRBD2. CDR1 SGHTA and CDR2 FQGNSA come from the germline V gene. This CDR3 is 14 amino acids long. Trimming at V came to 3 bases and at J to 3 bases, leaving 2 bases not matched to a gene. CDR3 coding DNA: TGTGCCAGCAGCTTTAGCGGGGGGCGCTACGAGCAGTACTTC. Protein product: CASSFSGGRYEQYF.

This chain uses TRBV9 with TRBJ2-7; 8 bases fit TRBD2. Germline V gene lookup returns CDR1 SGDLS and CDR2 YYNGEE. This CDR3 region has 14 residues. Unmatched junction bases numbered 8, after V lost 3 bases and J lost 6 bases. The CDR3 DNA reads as TGTGCCAGCAGCGAGGGGACTAGACGGTCCGAGCAGTACTTC. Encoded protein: CASSEGTRRSEQYF.

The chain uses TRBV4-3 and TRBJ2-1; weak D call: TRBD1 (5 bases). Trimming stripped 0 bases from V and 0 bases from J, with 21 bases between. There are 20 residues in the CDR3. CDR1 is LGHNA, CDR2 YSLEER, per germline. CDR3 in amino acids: CASSQDRTGLSRSSYNEQFF. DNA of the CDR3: TGCGCCAGCAGCCAAGATCGCACAGGTCTGAGTAGGAGCTCCTACAATGAGCAGTTCTTC.

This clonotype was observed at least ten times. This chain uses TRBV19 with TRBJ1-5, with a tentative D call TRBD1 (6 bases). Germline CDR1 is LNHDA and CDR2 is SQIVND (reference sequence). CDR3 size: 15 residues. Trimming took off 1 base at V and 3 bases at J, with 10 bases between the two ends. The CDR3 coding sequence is TGTGCCAGTAGTATAGTTTGGACAGTCAATCAGCCCCAGCATTTT. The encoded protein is CASSIVWTVNQPQHF.

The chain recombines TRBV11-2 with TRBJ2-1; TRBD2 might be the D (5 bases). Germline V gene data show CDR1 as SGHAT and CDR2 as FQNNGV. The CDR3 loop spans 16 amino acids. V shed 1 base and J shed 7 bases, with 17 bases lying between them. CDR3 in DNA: TGTGCCAGCAGCTTAGTCCCGGAGGACTTAATTAATGAGCAGTTCTTC. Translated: CASSLVPEDLINEQFF.

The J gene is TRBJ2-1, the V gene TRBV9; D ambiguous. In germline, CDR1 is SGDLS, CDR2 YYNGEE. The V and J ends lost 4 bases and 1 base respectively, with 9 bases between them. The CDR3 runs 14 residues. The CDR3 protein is CASSPEDSYNEQFF. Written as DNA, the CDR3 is TGTGCCAGCAGCCCAGAGGATTCCTACAATGAGCAGTTCTTC.

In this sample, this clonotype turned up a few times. Here the CDR3 reads CASSPYRDRDEKLFF. CDR3 coding DNA: TGTGCCAGCAGTCCGTACCGGGACAGGGATGAAAAACTGTTTTTT. The chain has TRBV7-9 and TRBJ1-4; TRBD1 matches 9 bases. J was trimmed by 6 bases and V by 6 bases; bases with no gene match: 8. The CDR3 is made up of 15 amino acids. CDR1 and CDR2 (germline): SEHNR, FQNEAQ (reference sequence).

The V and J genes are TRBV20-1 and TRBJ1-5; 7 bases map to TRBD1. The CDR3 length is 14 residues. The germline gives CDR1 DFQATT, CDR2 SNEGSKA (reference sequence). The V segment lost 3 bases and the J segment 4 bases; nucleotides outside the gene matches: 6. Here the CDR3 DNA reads TGCAGTGCTAGGACTGACAGGGCAAATCAGCCCCAGCATTTT. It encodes CSARTDRANQPQHF.